This T cell receptor beta chain derives from a study of blood T cell repertoires in COVID-19. As for the study in general: Italy, Spain and the United States were the sources of the convalescent and acute COVID-19 samples. Sources were T cells, B-cell-depleted T cells, or PBMCs; the material itself was cDNA or gDNA.

This CDR3 has 14 amino acids. Germline-derived CDR1 and CDR2 are MDHEN and SYDVKM. V was pared by 7 bases and J by 4 bases, with 9 bases of the junction left unmatched. How the authors handled the data: How many nucleated cells were present was estimated from reference gene primer amplification. TCRdb's copy holds only in-frame clones and misses some; the assay was immunoSEQ multiplex PCR. V and J calls and clone size come straight from that table; D and trimming were deduced from the DNA. The sample holds approximately 190,000 clones; 65% to 85% are singletons and the top ten take 15% to 20%. This sequence was found in a man aged 55 to 70 with active or convalescent COVID-19. This chain joins TRBV28 and TRBJ1-2; 7 bases fit TRBD1. Sequences were obtained from peripheral blood. The CDR3 is CASTPGQFTYGYTF. In nucleotides, the CDR3 is TGTGCCAGCACCCCGGGACAGTTTACCTATGGCTACACCTTC.